These 24 T cell receptor beta chains share one sample of origin, sequenced in a study of blood T cell repertoires in COVID-19. Method: immunoSEQ multiplex PCR; TCRdb's copy keeps in-frame clones and lacks some. Here the sample spans approximately 180,000 clones, approximately 90% being singletons. What was sequenced was peripheral blood. All receptors come from a man in his fifties or sixties with active or convalescent COVID-19.

CDR3 bases: TGTGCCAGCAGTTCCCCAGGCTCTGGGGCCAACGTCCTGACTTTC. It translates to CASSSPGSGANVLTF. This sequence joins TRBV6-5 and TRBJ2-6; D gene unclear. The germline V and J ends were trimmed by 4 bases and 0 bases, with 7 bases remaining between them. CDR3 size: 15 residues. Looked up from germline, CDR1 is MNHEY and CDR2 is SVGAGI.

V is TRBV4-1 and J is TRBJ2-1, with D possibly TRBD2 on 6 matching bases. V lost 2 bases, J lost 0 bases, and 8 bases lay in between. From germline, CDR1 is MGHRA and CDR2 YSYEKL. This CDR3 has 15 amino acids. CDR3 sequence (DNA): TGCGCCAGCAGCCAACGGGGGACCTCCTACAATGAGCAGTTCTTC. Translated, it gives CASSQRGTSYNEQFF.

V gene TRBV5-1 combines with J gene TRBJ1-4; D call uncertain. Germline CDR1 and CDR2: SGHRS and YFSETQ. Trimming removed 1 base at V and 7 bases at J, with 11 bases between. This CDR3 contains 14 residues. This chain's CDR3 is CASSLTAGSEKLFF. CDR3 sequence (DNA): TGCGCCAGCAGCTTGACGGCGGGGAGTGAAAAACTGTTTTTT.

This clone occurred a few times. This chain links TRBV5-6 with TRBJ1-4; a possible D gene is TRBD1 (6 bases). CDR3 size: 18 residues. V was clipped by 4 bases and J by 0 bases, with 19 bases between them. Per the germline V gene, CDR1 is SGHDT and CDR2 is YYEEEE. This chain's CDR3 is CASSLQGGGQTTNEKLFF. CDR3 bases: TGTGCCAGCAGCCTACAAGGGGGAGGGCAAACAACTAATGAAAAACTGTTTTTT.

The chain carries TRBV4-1 and TRBJ1-2; D not certain. This CDR3 contains 17 residues. Germline V lookup: CDR1 MGHRA, CDR2 YSYEKL. Between the trimmed V and J ends, which lost 4 bases and 0 bases, there was a span of 18 bases. The CDR3 DNA sequence: TGCGCCAGCAGCCTTAAATCAGGAGGGCCCACTAACTATGGCTACACCTTC. Translated: CASSLKSGGPTNYGYTF.

This clone turned up a few times. The rearrangement joins TRBV9 to TRBJ2-6; possibly TRBD2 for D (5 bases). The CDR3 loop spans 15 amino acids. The germline V gene has CDR1 SGDLS and CDR2 YYNGEE. The CDR3 coding sequence is TGTGCAGCGGTCCCCACAAAAACTGGGGCCAACGTCCTGACTTTC. Protein: CAAVPTKTGANVLTF.

This sequence joins TRBV11-1 and TRBJ2-7, with D possibly matching TRBD1 (5 bases). With 3 bases removed from V and 7 bases from J, the gap between germline ends came to 16 bases. Germline assignment: CDR1 SGHAT and CDR2 FQDESV (reference sequence). This CDR3 has 14 amino acids. The CDR3 protein is CASSFTGEVGEQYF. CDR3 coding DNA: TGTGCCAGCAGCTTCACAGGAGAGGTTGGGGAGCAGTACTTC.

This rearrangement joins TRBV6-5 to TRBJ2-7; TRBD2 is a possible D gene (6 bases). The CDR3 covers 14 residues. The V end was cut by 9 bases, the J end by 1 base, with 16 bases between. The germline V gene encodes CDR1 MNHEY and CDR2 SVGAGI. The CDR3 sequence: CARHTRGRSYEQYF. CDR3 coding DNA: TGTGCCAGGCACACCCGGGGGAGGTCCTACGAGCAGTACTTC.

This rearrangement joins TRBV10-3 to TRBJ2-7; TRBD2 matches 10 bases. V trimming: 10 bases; J trimming: 0 bases; junction bases outside the gene matches: 6. Germline lookup yields CDR1 ENHRY and CDR2 SYGVKD. This CDR3 is 14 amino acids long. CDR3 in amino acids: CASKTSGLSYEQYF. The DNA of the CDR3 is TGTGCCAGCAAGACTAGCGGGCTCTCCTACGAGCAGTACTTC.

The chain uses TRBV18 and TRBJ2-1, with 12 positions matching TRBD2. Germline assignment: CDR1 KGHSH and CDR2 LQKENI. V lost 6 bases and J lost 5; bases outside the gene matches: 5. CDR3 length: 15 residues. The CDR3 loop is CASSPRTSGDNEQFF. Here the CDR3 DNA reads TGTGCCAGCTCGCCGAGGACTAGCGGGGACAATGAGCAGTTCTTC.

This clone has just one count. This chain uses TRBV2 with TRBJ2-5; D unresolved. This CDR3 is built from 16 residues. Germline CDR1 SNHLY, CDR2 FYNNEI. V was pared by 2 bases and J by 4 bases, with 17 bases between. The CDR3 sequence is CASSEYRRSTVETQYF. The CDR3 DNA reads as TGTGCCAGCAGTGAATATCGGCGGAGCACCGTAGAGACCCAGTACTTC.

A few counts support this clone. The J gene is TRBJ2-3, the V gene TRBV9, with 9 bases identical to TRBD1. From germline, CDR1 is SGDLS and CDR2 YYNGEE. V was clipped by 2 bases and J by 0 bases; unmatched bases: 10. This CDR3 has 18 residues. This CDR3 reads CASSVGTGTGTSTDTQYF. CDR3 in DNA: TGTGCCAGCAGCGTTGGGACCGGGACAGGGACTAGCACAGATACGCAGTATTTT.

The CDR3, as DNA: TGTGCCAGTAGTGATCGACAGGGGCATGGCTACACCTTC. Amino acid sequence: CASSDRQGHGYTF. The chain combines TRBV19 with TRBJ1-2; TRBD1 agrees at 8 bases. The CDR3 contains 13 residues. V trimming: 5 bases; J trimming: 6 bases; junction bases outside the gene matches: 5. The germline V gene encodes CDR1 LNHDA and CDR2 SQIVND (reference sequence).

The chain links TRBV2 to TRBJ2-4; 9 nucleotides align to TRBD1. V dropped 6 bases and J dropped 9; count of bases not matched to a gene: 6. The CDR3 runs to 13 residues. Germline V gene sequence: CDR1 SNHLY, CDR2 FYNNEI. The CDR3 protein is CASSFTGGGIQYF. DNA for the CDR3: TGTGCCAGCAGCTTCACAGGGGGCGGCATTCAGTACTTC.

The chain joins TRBV6-2 or TRBV6-3 to TRBJ2-2, with D hard to call. The germline V gene encodes CDR1 MNHEY and CDR2 SVGEGT. The CDR3 loop spans 15 amino acids. The germline V and J ends were trimmed by 2 bases and 3 bases, with 10 bases remaining between them. The CDR3 sequence is CASSYEVIDTGELFF. The CDR3 coding sequence is TGTGCCAGCAGTTACGAGGTCATAGACACCGGGGAGCTGTTTTTT.

The V gene is TRBV27, the J gene TRBJ1-2; 9 bases are a match to TRBD1. The CDR3 length is 17 residues. Germline CDR1 MNHEY, CDR2 SMNVEV (reference sequence). After removal of 2 bases from V and 4 bases from J, the junction contained 11 bases not matched to a gene. CDR3 amino acids: CASSLHQTGGRLYGYTF. As DNA, the CDR3 is TGTGCCAGCAGTTTACATCAGACAGGGGGTCGACTCTATGGCTACACCTTC.

V usage is TRBV7-9 and J usage is TRBJ1-2, with TRBD1 as a possible D gene (5 bases). CDR1 and CDR2 from the germline V gene are SEHNR and FQNEAQ (reference sequence). The CDR3 contains 14 residues. Trimming stripped 5 bases from V and 4 bases from J, with 14 bases between. CDR3 region: CASSRQSYSYGYTF. The DNA for the CDR3 is TGTGCCAGCAGCCGACAGTCCTACAGCTATGGCTACACCTTC.

In its sample, this clone was seen once. This chain connects TRBV18 to TRBJ1-2; no definite D call. The CDR3 runs to 13 residues. Trimming took 3 bases from V and 8 from J, leaving 13 bases between them. CDR1 and CDR2 (germline): KGHSH, LQKENI. The DNA of the CDR3 is TGTGCCAGCTCACCCGTGGACTCTCAAGGCTACACCTTC. Translating it yields CASSPVDSQGYTF.

J is TRBJ2-1 and V is TRBV6-5, with 8 bases aligning to TRBD1. Looked up from germline, CDR1 is MNHEY and CDR2 is SVGAGI. The trim removed 8 bases at V and 3 bases at J, leaving 9 bases unmatched. This CDR3 has 15 amino acids. In DNA form, the CDR3 reads TGTGCCAGCCGCTTGTCCAGGGGGCTCTACAATGAGCAGTTCTTC. Translation: CASRLSRGLYNEQFF.

The V gene is TRBV6-6, the J gene TRBJ2-2; possibly TRBD2 for D (6 bases). Germline CDR1 MNHNY, CDR2 SVGAGI (reference sequence). The CDR3 totals 14 residues. Trimming removed 6 bases from V and 1 base from J, with 9 bases in between. CDR3 sequence: CASRSEGNTGELFF. The CDR3 DNA follows: TGTGCCAGCAGGTCGGAGGGGAACACCGGGGAGCTGTTTTTT.

The chain uses TRBV6-5 and TRBJ1-2, with TRBD1 matching 8 bases. CDR3 size: 13 residues. Germline V gives CDR1 MNHEY, CDR2 SVGAGI. The J segment lost 7 bases and the V segment lost 7 bases, leaving 8 bases of the junction unmatched. The CDR3 region has the DNA TGTGCCAGCAAGCCGGACAGGGTGGGTGGCTACACCTTC. Protein: CASKPDRVGGYTF.

The chain carries TRBV21-1 and TRBJ1-3; whether TRBD1, the table's D call, matches the DNA was not checked. TRBV21-1 counts as a pseudogene. CDR3 length equals 16 residues. The CDR3 protein is CASTPGQGDSRNTIYF. The CDR3 bases are TGTGCCAGCACGCCGGGACAGGGAGATTCAAGAAACACCATATATTTT.

This clone was counted a few times. The rearrangement uses TRBV30 and TRBJ2-7, with D tentatively TRBD1 (6 bases). The CDR3 runs to 12 residues. CDR1 and CDR2 (germline): GTSNPN, SVGIG (reference sequence). Deletions cut 7 bases from V and 1 base from J, with 11 bases between. The CDR3 region is CAFGQQSYEQYF. The CDR3 DNA sequence: TGTGCCTTTGGACAGCAATCCTACGAGCAGTACTTC. The full variable domain, in which reference TRBV30 and TRBJ2-7 provide the parts outside the CDR3, is SQTIHQWPATLVQPVGSPLSLECTVEGTSNPNLYWYRQAAGRGLQLLFYSVGIGQISSEVPQNLSASRPQDRQFILSSKKLLLSDSGFYLCAFGQQSYEQYFGPGTRLTVT.

J is TRBJ1-1 and V is TRBV11-2, with D perhaps TRBD1 (5 bases). CDR1 is SGHAT, CDR2 FQNNGV, per germline. The CDR3 is 14 amino acids. Trimming cost V 5 bases and J 1 base, with 11 bases left between them. Written as DNA, the CDR3 is TGTGCCAGCAGCCACCAGGGCGGGAACACTGAAGCTTTCTTT. Translating gives CASSHQGGNTEAFF.